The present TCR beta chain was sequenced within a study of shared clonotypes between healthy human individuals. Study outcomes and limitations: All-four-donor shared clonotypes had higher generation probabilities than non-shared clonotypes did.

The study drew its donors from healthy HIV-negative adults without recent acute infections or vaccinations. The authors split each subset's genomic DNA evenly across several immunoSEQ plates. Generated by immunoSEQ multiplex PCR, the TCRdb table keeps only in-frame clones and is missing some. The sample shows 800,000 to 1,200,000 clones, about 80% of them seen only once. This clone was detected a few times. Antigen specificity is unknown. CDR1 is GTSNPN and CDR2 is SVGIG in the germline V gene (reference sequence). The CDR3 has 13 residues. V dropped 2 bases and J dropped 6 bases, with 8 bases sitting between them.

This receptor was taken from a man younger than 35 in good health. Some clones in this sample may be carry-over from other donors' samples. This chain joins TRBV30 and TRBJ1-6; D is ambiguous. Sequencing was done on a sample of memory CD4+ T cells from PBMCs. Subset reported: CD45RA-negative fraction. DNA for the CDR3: TGTGCCTGGAGTATCACAGCTAATTCACCCCTCCACTTT. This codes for CAWSITANSPLHF.